The next 2 T cell receptor beta chains were all read from a single sample in a study of blood T cell repertoires in COVID-19. The data were produced by immunoSEQ multiplex PCR, yet TCRdb's version contains in-frame clones alone and is incomplete. The table has about 170,000 clones, less than 90% seen once; the top ten hold 13% to 15%. The sample comprised peripheral blood. The receptors originated from a woman in her sixties or seventies with COVID-19, enrolled during active disease.

This chain joins TRBV7-8 and TRBJ1-2; 8 bases are shared with TRBD1. Germline V gene sequence: CDR1 SGHVS, CDR2 FQNEAQ. There are 13 residues in the CDR3. Trimming took 4 bases from V and 6 from J; bases not matched to a gene: 4. The CDR3 DNA sequence: TGTGCCAGCAGCTCACACAGGGGGGATGGCTACACCTTC. Its protein product is CASSSHRGDGYTF.

The V and J genes are TRBV27 and TRBJ1-4; 9 bases line up with TRBD1. After removal of 6 bases from V and 5 bases from J, the junction contained 4 bases not matched to a gene. The CDR3 extends over 14 amino acids. CDR1 is MNHEY, CDR2 SMNVEV, per germline (reference sequence). The CDR3 region is CASSRQGENEKLFF. The CDR3 DNA sequence: TGTGCCAGCAGCCGACAGGGGGAAAATGAAAAACTGTTTTTT.